This entry describes one T cell receptor beta chain. Its binding antigen is unknown. Within one base of it there is no much larger clone, and no base qualities were kept. The 90 to 95 tumor samples underwent high-throughput TCR profiling with ImmunoSEQ. The paper's data handling went like this. Repertoire diversity metrics included richness (unique productive sequences), clonality, evenness and relatedness; Bhattacharyya coefficient assessed similarity between samples. In a sensitivity analysis, TCRs with fewer than two reads were excluded, and consistent conclusions were obtained. In TCRdb, the immuneACCESS table is reduced to in-frame sequences with V and J assigned. These tables do not hold every clone; where another copy was compared, an unresolved V gene accounts for under half, and the others remain unexplained. V and J calls and clone size are as listed in that table; D and trimming were resolved from the DNA. The sample yields about 6,600 clones; 79% were counted once. Of the sample, over 5% is held by the ten largest clones.

This entry comes from a study of high-grade serous ovarian cancer treatment subgroups (dated by TCRdb to 2020 to 2023). General notes on the study: Sequencing yielded a mean of around 13,000 reads and thousands of unique TCR beta rearrangements per sample. The study examined TCR beta repertoires in high-grade serous ovarian cancer patients who were grouped under a laparoscopic triage algorithm by complete gross resection or by neoadjuvant chemotherapy response. In total there were approximately 96 samples, since every patient provided one primary tumor sample and two metastatic tumor samples. The approximately 30-patient cohort included around 10 patients with no residual disease after primary surgery (R0), around 10 excellent NACT responders, and around 10 poor NACT responders.

The tumor samples were collected prior to definitive surgery or chemotherapy. Genomic DNA was extracted by the MD Anderson Biospecimen Extraction Resource, and TCR sequencing was done by the MD Anderson Cancer Genomics Laboratory. Beyond this particular receptor, the publication reports: Spatial information was not captured by bulk tumor TCR sequencing, so insight into HGSC tumor complexity and diversity was limited. TCR clonal relatedness showed a positive correlation with neoantigen level and a trend toward positive correlation with copy number variation and mutation load from whole-genome sequencing. TCR repertoire analyses focused on CDR3; CDR1 and CDR2 were not analyzed. Repertoire similarity between tumors of the same patient ranged about 0.095 to 0.8, whereas almost no similarity was seen between different patients.

Between the V and J ends, shortened by 0 bases and 3 bases respectively, the junction contains 8 bases. Reading from cysteine to phenylalanine, the CDR3 counts 14 amino acids. The retained sequence is limited to the CDR3, 42 bases, with the frame set at the first base. Taken from the germline V gene, the CDR1 and CDR2 loops are MNHEY and SVGAGI. The sequence came from a human donor with high-grade serous ovarian cancer. The sequence joins TRBV6-5 to TRBJ1-1, with the identity of the D gene unclear. Material for sequencing was tumor tissue. The CDR3 loop reads CASSYSGSHTEAFF. The DNA is as follows: TGTGCCAGCAGTTACTCGGGGTCCCACACTGAAGCTTTCTTT.